Listed below are T cell receptor beta chains from one sample, sequenced in a study of TIL therapy for anti-PD-1-resistant metastatic lung cancer. Clones were sequenced by immunoSEQ multiplex PCR, and TCRdb holds only the in-frame ones, with some missing. The repertoire includes approximately 40,000 clones, roughly 70% of them detected once, and about 6% sits in the top ten. The sequenced sample was blood, obtained at baseline. All receptors come from a person between 30 and 79 years old with non-small cell lung cancer. CDR3s include the opening cysteine and the closing phenylalanine or tryptophan. A D gene is named only where the DNA matches it firmly. Rows may omit the clone size; those that give it use once, few, many or a size class.

CDR3 DNA: TGCAGCGCCCATGACGGCTTTAATGAAAAACTGTTTTTT; CDR3 protein: CSAHDGFNEKLFF; clone size: .; D gene: .; J gene: TRBJ1-4; V gene: TRBV29-1
CDR3 DNA: TGTGCCAGCAGCTTCCCGGGACTGGTTGAAGCTTTCTTT; CDR3 protein: CASSFPGLVEAFF; clone size: few; D gene: .; J gene: TRBJ1-1; V gene: TRBV5-6
CDR3 DNA: TGTGCCAGCAGCTTAGCGCGGCAGGGAGGGGACTATGGCTACACCTTC; CDR3 protein: CASSLARQGGDYGYTF; clone size: .; D gene: .; J gene: TRBJ1-2; V gene: TRBV7-2
CDR3 DNA: TGTGCCGTCGGGAGGGGCACTGAAGCTTTCTTT; CDR3 protein: CAVGRGTEAFF; clone size: .; D gene: .; J gene: TRBJ1-1; V gene: TRBV28
CDR3 DNA: TGTGCCAGCAGTCACAACCCGGCGGGACCTTACAATGAGCAGTTCTTC; CDR3 protein: CASSHNPAGPYNEQFF; clone size: .; D gene: .; J gene: TRBJ2-1; V gene: TRBV28
CDR3 DNA: TGTGCCAGCAGGGACCTTGGCACAGATACGCAGTATTTT; CDR3 protein: CASRDLGTDTQYF; clone size: .; D gene: .; J gene: TRBJ2-3; V gene: TRBV5-4
CDR3 DNA: TGTGCCAGCACCCCCCAGGGCTACTACGAGCAGTACTTC; CDR3 protein: CASTPQGYYEQYF; clone size: .; D gene: .; J gene: TRBJ2-7; V gene: TRBV6-1
CDR3 DNA: TGTGCCAGTAGTTATTCGTCGTCGGGGGTCTACGAGCAGTACTTC; CDR3 protein: CASSYSSSGVYEQYF; clone size: .; D gene: .; J gene: TRBJ2-7; V gene: TRBV19
CDR3 DNA: TGCAGCGTTGAAGGGGGCGAGCTATCGCAGTACTTC; CDR3 protein: CSVEGGELSQYF; clone size: .; D gene: .; J gene: TRBJ2-7; V gene: TRBV29-1
CDR3 DNA: TGTGCCTGGAGTGTACGGAGGGGGAATGAAAAACTGTTTTTT; CDR3 protein: CAWSVRRGNEKLFF; clone size: .; D gene: .; J gene: TRBJ1-4; V gene: TRBV30
CDR3 DNA: TGTGCCAGCAGCTTAGACGATGTGGGGGGGATGACCCAGTACTTC; CDR3 protein: CASSLDDVGGMTQYF; clone size: .; D gene: TRBD2; J gene: TRBJ2-5; V gene: TRBV7-2
CDR3 DNA: TGTGCCAGCAGTCCCTTGGACAGGGGGAAGAACGAGCAGTACTTC; CDR3 protein: CASSPLDRGKNEQYF; clone size: .; D gene: TRBD1; J gene: TRBJ2-7; V gene: TRBV6-6
CDR3 DNA: TGTGCCAGCAGCTTACCCAGACACGGCGACACTGAAGCTTTCTTT; CDR3 protein: CASSLPRHGDTEAFF; clone size: once; D gene: .; J gene: TRBJ1-1; V gene: TRBV7-9
CDR3 DNA: TGTGCCAGCAGCCAATCGACAGGGGGCGCAGATACGCAGTATTTT; CDR3 protein: CASSQSTGGADTQYF; clone size: .; D gene: TRBD1; J gene: TRBJ2-3; V gene: TRBV27
CDR3 DNA: TGTGCCAGCAGGGTACTAGCGGCGACAGGCGGTGAGCAGTTCTTC; CDR3 protein: CASRVLAATGGEQFF; clone size: .; D gene: TRBD2; J gene: TRBJ2-1; V gene: TRBV7-2
CDR3 DNA: TGTGCCAGCGGGACTAGCCAAGAGACCCAGTACTTC; CDR3 protein: CASGTSQETQYF; clone size: .; D gene: TRBD2; J gene: TRBJ2-5; V gene: TRBV7-2
CDR3 DNA: TGTGCCAGCAGTTCAGGCGGCGGAGATACGCAGTATTTT; CDR3 protein: CASSSGGGDTQYF; clone size: .; D gene: .; J gene: TRBJ2-3; V gene: TRBV27
CDR3 DNA: TGTGCCAGCAGTTACCTCGATGAGCAGTTCTTC; CDR3 protein: CASSYLDEQFF; clone size: .; D gene: .; J gene: TRBJ2-1; V gene: TRBV27
CDR3 DNA: TGTGCCAGCAGTTTATCGCTACAGGGGGCCGGAGAGACCCAGTACTTC; CDR3 protein: CASSLSLQGAGETQYF; clone size: .; D gene: TRBD1; J gene: TRBJ2-5; V gene: TRBV27
CDR3 DNA: TGTGCCAGCAGCTTCACGGACAGAAGGAAGTATGGCTACACCTTC; CDR3 protein: CASSFTDRRKYGYTF; clone size: few; D gene: .; J gene: TRBJ1-2; V gene: TRBV5-6
CDR3 DNA: TGTGCCAGCAGCTTGACAGGCATGAACACTGAAGCTTTCTTT; CDR3 protein: CASSLTGMNTEAFF; clone size: few; D gene: .; J gene: TRBJ1-1; V gene: TRBV2
CDR3 DNA: TGTGCCAGCAGCTTGGGGCAGGGGACTCAGCCCCAGCATTTT; CDR3 protein: CASSLGQGTQPQHF; clone size: .; D gene: .; J gene: TRBJ1-5; V gene: TRBV5-6
CDR3 DNA: TGTGCCAGCAGTTGGACTGAGATTAATGAAAAACTGTTTTTT; CDR3 protein: CASSWTEINEKLFF; clone size: .; D gene: .; J gene: TRBJ1-4; V gene: TRBV28
CDR3 DNA: TGCGCCAGCAGCTTGGGATCGTATTCGCTAGCGGGGGGGACCTCCTACGAGCAGTACTTC; CDR3 protein: CASSLGSYSLAGGTSYEQYF; clone size: .; D gene: TRBD2; J gene: TRBJ2-7; V gene: TRBV5-1
CDR3 DNA: TGTGCCAGTAGAAGGGAGAAGAAGGCGGATAGAGGGGAGCTGTTTTTT; CDR3 protein: CASRREKKADRGELFF; clone size: .; D gene: .; J gene: TRBJ2-2; V gene: TRBV19
CDR3 DNA: TGTGCCAGCTCACCTGGAAGGGAATGGAACACTGAAGCTTTCTTT; CDR3 protein: CASSPGREWNTEAFF; clone size: .; D gene: .; J gene: TRBJ1-1; V gene: TRBV18
CDR3 DNA: TGTGCCAGCAGCCAACCGGGGAATCAAGAAAAACTGTTTTTT; CDR3 protein: CASSQPGNQEKLFF; clone size: .; D gene: .; J gene: TRBJ1-4; V gene: TRBV4-2
CDR3 DNA: TGTGCCAGCAGCTCGCCCTCGCTAGCGGGAGGGCCGGAAGAGCAGTACTTC; CDR3 protein: CASSSPSLAGGPEEQYF; clone size: .; D gene: TRBD2; J gene: TRBJ2-7; V gene: TRBV7-3
CDR3 DNA: TGCAGCGTGACAGGGGCAACCTACGAGCAGTACTTC; CDR3 protein: CSVTGATYEQYF; clone size: .; D gene: TRBD1; J gene: TRBJ2-7; V gene: TRBV29-1
CDR3 DNA: TGTGCCAGCAGCTTGGCCGGGACGGCGAACACTGAAGCTTTCTTT; CDR3 protein: CASSLAGTANTEAFF; clone size: .; D gene: .; J gene: TRBJ1-1; V gene: TRBV5-4
CDR3 DNA: TGTGCCAGCAGCCCACTAGCGGGGGGGCGGGAGACCCAGTACTTC; CDR3 protein: CASSPLAGGRETQYF; clone size: .; D gene: TRBD2; J gene: TRBJ2-5; V gene: TRBV11-2
CDR3 DNA: TGTGCCATCAGTGAGGGGCGGGGGGGCCGCAATGAGCAGTTCTTC; CDR3 protein: CAISEGRGGRNEQFF; clone size: .; D gene: TRBD2; J gene: TRBJ2-1; V gene: TRBV10-3
CDR3 DNA: TGCGCCAGCGCTCCTCCTGGGACAGGGGAGGGCTACACCTTC; CDR3 protein: CASAPPGTGEGYTF; clone size: .; D gene: TRBD1; J gene: TRBJ1-2; V gene: TRBV5-1
CDR3 DNA: TGTGCCAGCAGCGATCCGGGACGGAGACTTTTTCACACTGAAGCTTTCTTT; CDR3 protein: CASSDPGRRLFHTEAFF; clone size: .; D gene: .; J gene: TRBJ1-1; V gene: TRBV11-2
CDR3 DNA: TGCGCCAGCAGCTCCAGGGACACCGGGGAGCTGTTTTTT; CDR3 protein: CASSSRDTGELFF; clone size: .; D gene: .; J gene: TRBJ2-2; V gene: TRBV5-1
CDR3 DNA: TGCGCCAGCAGCTGGGGAGACAGGGATTATGAAAAACTGTTTTTT; CDR3 protein: CASSWGDRDYEKLFF; clone size: .; D gene: TRBD1; J gene: TRBJ1-4; V gene: TRBV5-1
CDR3 DNA: TGCGCCAGCAGCCAAGAGGGGAGAACCTACGAGCAGTACTTC; CDR3 protein: CASSQEGRTYEQYF; clone size: .; D gene: .; J gene: TRBJ2-7; V gene: TRBV4-3